The rows below give T cell receptor beta chains drawn from one sample of a study of post-analysis software for immune sequencing data. TCRdb used MiXCR to reprocess the PCR reads, holding one entry per CDR3 protein. The sample consists of 750,000 to 900,000 distinct CDR3 sequences, 46% of them appearing once. The sample was blood. Receptors were obtained from a girl between 5 and 17 years old with multiple sclerosis. Each CDR3 is given with its conserved first and last residue. D genes are given only for firm matches. Expanded clones are given a class, and other clones once, few, many or no size at all.

few TRBJ2-7 NA TRBV6-6 CASITGGGSYEQYF TGTGCCAGCATTACAGGGGGGGGATCCTACGAGCAGTACTTC
few TRBJ2-3 TRBD2 TRBV7-2 CASSSTSGRSDTQYF TGTGCCAGCAGCTCGACTAGCGGGAGATCGGATACGCAGTATTTT
few TRBJ2-7 TRBD1 TRBV12-5 CASGHRDRGSYEQYF TGTGCTAGTGGCCACCGGGACAGGGGCTCCTACGAGCAGTACTTC
NA TRBJ2-7 NA TRBV6-6 CASRSFDGAYEQYF TGTGCCAGCAGGAGCTTCGACGGCGCCTACGAGCAGTACTTC
NA TRBJ2-5 NA TRBV15 CATSRELDTQETQYF TGTGCCACCAGCAGAGAGTTGGACACCCAAGAGACCCAGTACTTC
NA TRBJ2-5 NA TRBV7-6 CASSPDSPLQETQYF TGTGCCAGCAGCCCAGACAGCCCCCTTCAAGAGACCCAGTACTTT
NA TRBJ2-5 NA TRBV19 CARTGTNQETQYF TGTGCCAGGACTGGGACAAATCAAGAGACCCAGTACTTC
NA TRBJ2-3 NA TRBV5-1 CASSLETGTDTQYF TGCGCCAGCAGCTTGGAGACAGGAACAGATACGCAGTATTTT
NA TRBJ1-6 NA TRBV4-3 CASSQELPGVTYNSPLHF TGCGCCAGCAGCCAAGAATTGCCGGGCGTCACCTATAATTCACCCCTCCACTTT
NA TRBJ2-7 NA TRBV7-9 CASGEYEQYF TGTGCCAGCGGGGAGTACGAGCAGTACTTC
NA TRBJ2-3 TRBD2 TRBV27 CASSSGLAGRILFTDTQYF TGTGCCAGCAGTTCGGGACTAGCGGGACGGATACTTTTCACAGATACGCAGTATTTT
NA TRBJ2-3 NA TRBV9 CASSVGRETSTDTQYF TGTGCCAGCAGCGTAGGGCGGGAAACTTCCACAGATACGCAGTATTTT
medium-sized TRBJ1-2 TRBD1 TRBV12-3/TRBV12-4 CASRLTQGANGYTF TGTGCCAGCAGACTTACACAGGGGGCTAATGGCTACACCTTC
NA TRBJ2-1 TRBD2 TRBV7-2 CASSLAPGLANEQFF TGTGCCAGCAGCCTAGCTCCGGGACTAGCGAATGAGCAGTTCTTC
NA TRBJ1-1 NA TRBV5-1 CASSFNTGNTEAFF TGCGCCAGCAGCTTCAATACAGGTAACACTGAAGCTTTCTTT
NA TRBJ2-7 NA TRBV12-3/TRBV12-4 CASRQGPLYEQYF TGTGCCAGCAGACAGGGACCCCTCTACGAGCAGTACTTC
NA TRBJ2-4 TRBD2 TRBV3-1 CASSPGLAGTKNIQYF TGTGCCAGCAGCCCCGGACTAGCGGGGACCAAAAACATTCAGTACTTC
NA TRBJ2-7 TRBD2 TRBV28 CASSWLTSGSFHEQYF TGTGCCAGCAGTTGGCTAACTAGCGGGAGCTTCCACGAGCAGTACTTC
NA TRBJ2-7 NA TRBV4-1 CASSQNRNWDYEQYF TGCGCCAGCAGCCAAAATCGAAATTGGGACTACGAGCAGTACTTC
once TRBJ2-5 TRBD1 TRBV19 CASSIGPGQGQETQYF TGTGCCAGTAGTATAGGTCCGGGACAGGGTCAAGAGACCCAGTACTTC
NA TRBJ2-7 TRBD1 TRBV20-1 CSAGRDRPYEQYF TGCAGTGCTGGACGGGACAGACCCTACGAGCAGTACTTC
NA TRBJ2-5 NA TRBV7-8 CASSLAAPGQYF TGTGCCAGCAGCTTAGCGGCCCCGGGGCAGTACTTC
NA TRBJ1-1 NA TRBV7-8 CASTVPGGTEAFF TGTGCCAGCACCGTCCCGGGCGGCACTGAAGCTTTCTTT
NA TRBJ2-1 TRBD2 TRBV12-3/TRBV12-4 CASSFWGAGWSYNEQFF TGTGCCAGCAGTTTTTGGGGAGCGGGATGGTCCTACAATGAGCAGTTCTTC
NA TRBJ2-3 NA TRBV7-6 CASSPSPGVFTDTQYF TGTGCCAGCAGCCCTAGCCCGGGAGTGTTTACAGATACGCAGTATTTT
few TRBJ1-1 NA TRBV7-2 CASSLYWDRAMNTEAFF TGTGCCAGCAGCCTTTACTGGGACCGAGCCATGAACACTGAAGCTTTCTTT
NA TRBJ2-7 TRBD2 TRBV6-2/TRBV6-3 CASSLSGSVSYEQYF TGTGCCAGCAGCCTTAGCGGGAGTGTCTCCTACGAGCAGTACTTC
few TRBJ2-5 TRBD2 TRBV20-1 CSARELAGLRGQYF TGCAGTGCTAGAGAACTAGCGGGCCTACGAGGGCAGTACTTC
NA TRBJ1-1 TRBD1 TRBV4-3 CASSPGTGVLAFF TGCGCCAGCAGCCCAGGGACAGGGGTTTTGGCTTTCTTT
NA TRBJ1-2 NA TRBV5-6 CASNRQKSVGLSYTF TGTGCCAGCAACCGACAGAAAAGCGTAGGGTTGAGCTACACCTTC
NA TRBJ2-5 TRBD1 TRBV5-6 CASSLDRAGETQYF TGTGCCAGCAGCTTAGACAGGGCGGGAGAGACCCAGTACTTC
NA TRBJ2-2 NA TRBV28 CATWEPANTGELFF TGTGCCACCTGGGAGCCCGCGAACACCGGGGAGCTGTTTTTT
NA TRBJ2-1 TRBD2 TRBV28 CASRTSGTSYNEQFF TGTGCCAGCAGGACTAGCGGGACATCCTACAATGAGCAGTTCTTC
once TRBJ1-4 TRBD1 TRBV2 CASSQDRTYEKLFF TGTGCCAGCAGCCAGGACAGGACTTATGAAAAACTGTTTTTT
NA TRBJ1-2 TRBD1 TRBV6-5 CASSSWTGTGYGYTF TGTGCCAGCAGTTCCTGGACAGGGACTGGCTATGGCTACACCTTC
few TRBJ2-3 NA TRBV12-3/TRBV12-4 CASSKERGTDTQYF TGTGCCAGCAGCAAGGAGCGGGGCACAGATACGCAGTATTTT
NA TRBJ2-5 TRBD1 TRBV7-3 CASSRDRGEGTQYF TGTGCCAGCAGCCGGGACAGGGGCGAGGGGACCCAGTACTTC
NA TRBJ2-1 TRBD2 TRBV29-1 CSVAGTRSEQFF TGCAGCGTCGCAGGGACTAGGAGTGAGCAGTTCTTC
NA TRBJ2-1 TRBD2 TRBV28 CASSFPSGGGNYNEQFF TGTGCCAGCAGTTTCCCTAGCGGCGGGGGGAACTACAATGAGCAGTTCTTC
NA TRBJ2-7 TRBD1 TRBV7-9 CASSPIDRGYEQYF TGTGCCAGCAGCCCTATAGACAGGGGCTACGAGCAGTACTTC
NA TRBJ2-3 NA TRBV11-2 CASSLAYTDTQYF TGTGCCAGCAGCTTAGCGTACACAGATACGCAGTATTTT
NA TRBJ2-7 NA TRBV6-6 CASSDPLNAYEQYF TGTGCCAGCAGTGACCCGCTGAACGCCTACGAGCAGTACTTC
few TRBJ1-5 NA TRBV15 CATGVYLEQPQHF TGTGCCACCGGAGTCTACCTAGAGCAGCCCCAGCATTTT
NA TRBJ1-2 NA TRBV29-1 CSVDPPGNAMGYTF TGCAGCGTTGATCCCCCAGGGAACGCTATGGGCTACACCTTC